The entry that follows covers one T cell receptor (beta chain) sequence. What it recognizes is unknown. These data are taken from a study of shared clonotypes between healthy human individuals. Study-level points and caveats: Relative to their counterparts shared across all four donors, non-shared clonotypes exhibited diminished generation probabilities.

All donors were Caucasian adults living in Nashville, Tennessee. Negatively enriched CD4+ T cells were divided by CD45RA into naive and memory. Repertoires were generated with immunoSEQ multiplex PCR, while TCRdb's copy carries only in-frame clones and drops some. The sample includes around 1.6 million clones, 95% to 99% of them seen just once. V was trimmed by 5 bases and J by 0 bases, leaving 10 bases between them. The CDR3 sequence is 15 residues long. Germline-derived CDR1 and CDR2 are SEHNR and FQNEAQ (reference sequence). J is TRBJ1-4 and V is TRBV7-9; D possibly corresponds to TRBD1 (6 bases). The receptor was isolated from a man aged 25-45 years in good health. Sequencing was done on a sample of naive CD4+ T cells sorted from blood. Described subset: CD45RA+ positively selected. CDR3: CASSVGHPTNEKLFF. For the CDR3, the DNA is TGTGCCAGCAGCGTGGGACACCCAACTAATGAAAAACTGTTTTTT.